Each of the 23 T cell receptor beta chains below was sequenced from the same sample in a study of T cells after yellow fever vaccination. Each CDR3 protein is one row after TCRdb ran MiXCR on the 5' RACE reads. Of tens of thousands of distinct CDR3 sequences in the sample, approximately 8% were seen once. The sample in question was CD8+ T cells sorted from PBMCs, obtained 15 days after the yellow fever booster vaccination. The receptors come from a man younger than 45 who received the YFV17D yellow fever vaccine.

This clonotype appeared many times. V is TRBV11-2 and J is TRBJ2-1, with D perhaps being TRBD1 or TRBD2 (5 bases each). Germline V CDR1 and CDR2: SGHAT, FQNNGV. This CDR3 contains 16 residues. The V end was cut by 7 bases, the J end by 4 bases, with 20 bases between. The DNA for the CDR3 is TGTGCCAGCACCCGACCGTCGGGACGATCTTACAATGAGCAGTTCTTC. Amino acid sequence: CASTRPSGRSYNEQFF.

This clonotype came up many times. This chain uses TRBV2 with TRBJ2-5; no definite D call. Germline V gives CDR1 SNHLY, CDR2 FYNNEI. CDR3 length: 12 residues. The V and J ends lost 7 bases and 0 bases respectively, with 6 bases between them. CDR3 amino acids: CASKEHQETQYF. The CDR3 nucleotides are TGTGCCAGCAAGGAACACCAAGAGACCCAGTACTTC.

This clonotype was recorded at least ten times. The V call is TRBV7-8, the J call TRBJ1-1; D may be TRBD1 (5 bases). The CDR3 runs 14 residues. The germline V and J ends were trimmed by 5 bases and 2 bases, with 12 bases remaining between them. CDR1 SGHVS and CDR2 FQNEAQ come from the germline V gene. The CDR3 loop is CASSRERGNTEAFF. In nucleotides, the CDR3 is TGTGCCAGCAGCCGAGAGAGGGGCAACACTGAAGCTTTCTTT.

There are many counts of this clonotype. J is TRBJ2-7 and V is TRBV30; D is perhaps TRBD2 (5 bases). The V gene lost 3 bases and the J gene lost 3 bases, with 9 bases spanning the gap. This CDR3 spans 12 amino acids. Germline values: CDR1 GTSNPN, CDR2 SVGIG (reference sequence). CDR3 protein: CAWSYRGYEQYF. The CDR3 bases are TGTGCCTGGAGCTACCGGGGCTACGAGCAGTACTTC.

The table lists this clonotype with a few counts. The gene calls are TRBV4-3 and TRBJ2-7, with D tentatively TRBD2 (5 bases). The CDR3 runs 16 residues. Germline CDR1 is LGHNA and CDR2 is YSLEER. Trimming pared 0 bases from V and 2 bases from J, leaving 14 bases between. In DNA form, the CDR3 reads TGCGCCAGCAGCCAAGATTGGGGTCTAGCCCCCTACGAGCAGTACTTC. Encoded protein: CASSQDWGLAPYEQYF.

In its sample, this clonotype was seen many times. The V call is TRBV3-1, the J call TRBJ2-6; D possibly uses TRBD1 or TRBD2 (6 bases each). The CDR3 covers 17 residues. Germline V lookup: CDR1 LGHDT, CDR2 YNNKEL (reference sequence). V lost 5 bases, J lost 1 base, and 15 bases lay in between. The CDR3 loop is CASSKGGCRSGANVLTF. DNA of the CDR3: TGTGCCAGCAGCAAGGGGGGCTGCCGGTCTGGGGCCAACGTCCTGACTTTC.

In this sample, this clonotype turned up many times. The CDR3 spells CASSDSGRGTGELFF. The CDR3 coding sequence is TGTGCCAGCAGCGATAGCGGGAGGGGAACCGGGGAGCTGTTTTTT. The chain recombines TRBV7-3 with TRBJ2-2; 11 bases agree with TRBD2. Germline-derived CDR1 and CDR2 are SGHTA and FQGTGA. After removal of 5 bases from V and 5 bases from J, the junction contained 4 bases not matched to a gene. CDR3 length: 15 residues.

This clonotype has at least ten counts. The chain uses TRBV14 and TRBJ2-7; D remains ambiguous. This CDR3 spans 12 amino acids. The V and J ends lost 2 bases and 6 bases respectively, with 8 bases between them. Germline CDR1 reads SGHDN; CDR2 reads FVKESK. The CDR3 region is CASSQSSLEQYF. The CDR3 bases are TGTGCCAGCAGCCAATCCTCGCTCGAGCAGTACTTC.

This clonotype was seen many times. The DNA for the CDR3 is TGTGCCAGCAGTGATCAGGGAACGCAGTATTTT. This sequence encodes CASSDQGTQYF. The J gene is TRBJ2-3, the V gene TRBV2; the D gene is possibly TRBD1 (5 bases). Trimming took 3 bases from V and 9 from J, leaving 7 bases between them. The CDR3 contains 11 residues. The germline CDR1 and CDR2 sequences are SNHLY and FYNNEI.

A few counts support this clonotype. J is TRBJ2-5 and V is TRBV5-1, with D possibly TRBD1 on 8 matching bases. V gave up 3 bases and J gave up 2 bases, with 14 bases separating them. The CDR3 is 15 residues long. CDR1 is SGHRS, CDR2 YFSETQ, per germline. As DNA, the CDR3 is TGCGCCAGCAGCTCCACAGGGGGGGCGCAAGAGACCCAGTACTTC. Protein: CASSSTGGAQETQYF.

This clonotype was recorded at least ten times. The CDR3 spells CASSLLLGLEVYEQYF. Written as DNA, the CDR3 is TGTGCCAGCAGCCTTCTCCTCGGACTAGAAGTCTACGAGCAGTACTTC. V usage is TRBV14 and J usage is TRBJ2-7, with 7 bases identical to TRBD2. Germline V lookup: CDR1 SGHDN, CDR2 FVKESK. The CDR3 runs 16 residues. The J segment lost 3 bases and the V segment lost 4 bases, leaving 12 bases of the junction unmatched.

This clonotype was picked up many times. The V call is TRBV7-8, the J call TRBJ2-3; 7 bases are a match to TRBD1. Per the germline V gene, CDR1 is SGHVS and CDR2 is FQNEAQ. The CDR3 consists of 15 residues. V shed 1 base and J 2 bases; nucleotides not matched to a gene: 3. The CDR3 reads CASSLETGDTDTQYF. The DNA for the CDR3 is TGTGCCAGCAGCTTAGAAACAGGGGACACAGATACGCAGTATTTT.

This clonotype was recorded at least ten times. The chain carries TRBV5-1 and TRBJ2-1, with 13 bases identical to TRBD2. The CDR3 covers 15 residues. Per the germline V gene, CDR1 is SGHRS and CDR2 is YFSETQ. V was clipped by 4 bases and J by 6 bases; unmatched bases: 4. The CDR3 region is CASSPGTSGINEQFF. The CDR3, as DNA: TGCGCCAGCAGCCCAGGGACTAGCGGGATCAATGAGCAGTTCTTC.

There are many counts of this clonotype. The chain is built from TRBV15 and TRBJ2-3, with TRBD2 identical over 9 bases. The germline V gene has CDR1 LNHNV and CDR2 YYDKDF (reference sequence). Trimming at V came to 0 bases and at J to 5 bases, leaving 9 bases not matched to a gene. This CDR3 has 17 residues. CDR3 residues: CATSREAGGRAVDTQYF. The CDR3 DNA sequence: TGTGCCACCAGCAGAGAAGCTGGCGGGAGGGCAGTAGATACGCAGTATTTT. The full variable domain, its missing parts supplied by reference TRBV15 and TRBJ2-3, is DAMVIQNPRYQVTQFGKPVTLSCSQTLNHNVMYWYQQKSSQAPKLLFHYYDKDFNNEADTPDNFQSRRPNTSFCFLDIRSPGLGDTAMYLCATSREAGGRAVDTQYFGPGTRLTVL.

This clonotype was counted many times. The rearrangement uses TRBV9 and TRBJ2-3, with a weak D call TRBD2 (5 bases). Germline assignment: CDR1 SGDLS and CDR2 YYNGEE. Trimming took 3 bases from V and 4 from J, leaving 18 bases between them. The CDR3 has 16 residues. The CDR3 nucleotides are TGTGCCAGCAGCGCAGCTCGGGCTAGCAGCTCAGATACGCAGTATTTT. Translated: CASSAARASSSDTQYF. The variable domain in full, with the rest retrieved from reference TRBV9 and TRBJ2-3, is DSGVTQTPKHLITATGQRVTLRCSPRSGDLSVYWYQQSLDQGLQFLIQYYNGEERAKGNILERFSAQQFPDLHSELNLSSLELGDSALYFCASSAARASSSDTQYFGPGTRLTVL.

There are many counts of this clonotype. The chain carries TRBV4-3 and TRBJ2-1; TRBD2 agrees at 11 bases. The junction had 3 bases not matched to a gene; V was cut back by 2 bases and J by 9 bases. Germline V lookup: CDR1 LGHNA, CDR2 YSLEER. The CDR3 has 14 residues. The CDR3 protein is CASSQTSGSREQFF. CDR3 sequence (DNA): TGCGCCAGCAGCCAAACTAGCGGGAGCCGTGAGCAGTTCTTC.

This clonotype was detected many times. The CDR3 region has the DNA TGCGCCAGCAGCGCGGGACTAGCCCCAGATACGCAGTATTTT. Residues: CASSAGLAPDTQYF. The chain recombines TRBV4-1 with TRBJ2-3; 9 bases fit TRBD2. CDR3 length equals 14 residues. V was pared by 5 bases and J by 4 bases, with 4 bases of the junction left unmatched. Germline loops: CDR1 MGHRA, CDR2 YSYEKL.

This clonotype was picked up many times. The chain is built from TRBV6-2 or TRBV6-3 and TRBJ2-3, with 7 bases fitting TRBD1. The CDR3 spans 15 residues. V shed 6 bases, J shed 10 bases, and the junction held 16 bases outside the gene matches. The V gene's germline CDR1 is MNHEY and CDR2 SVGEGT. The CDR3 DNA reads TGTGCCAGCAGCCGTACGGAAGAGGGGGCAAGTGCGCAGTATTTT. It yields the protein CASSRTEEGASAQYF.

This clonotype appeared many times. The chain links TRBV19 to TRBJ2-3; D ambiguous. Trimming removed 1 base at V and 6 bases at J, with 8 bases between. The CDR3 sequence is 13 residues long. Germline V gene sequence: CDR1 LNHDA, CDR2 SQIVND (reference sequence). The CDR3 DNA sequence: TGTGCCAGTAGTATAGTTTCATCGGATACGCAGTATTTT. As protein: CASSIVSSDTQYF.

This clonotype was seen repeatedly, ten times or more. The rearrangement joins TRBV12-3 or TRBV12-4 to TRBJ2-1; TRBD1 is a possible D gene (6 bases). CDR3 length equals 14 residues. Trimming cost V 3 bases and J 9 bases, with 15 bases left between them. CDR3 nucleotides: TGTGCCAGCAGTTTCCGGCCGGGACAAAGTGAGCAGTTCTTC. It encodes CASSFRPGQSEQFF.

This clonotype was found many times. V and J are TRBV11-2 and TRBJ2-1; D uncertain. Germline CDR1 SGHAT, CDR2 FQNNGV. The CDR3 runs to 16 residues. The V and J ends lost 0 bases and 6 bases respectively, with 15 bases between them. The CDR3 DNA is TGTGCCAGCAGCTTAGATTTTGGGGTTCGGGTCAATGAGCAGTTCTTC. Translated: CASSLDFGVRVNEQFF.

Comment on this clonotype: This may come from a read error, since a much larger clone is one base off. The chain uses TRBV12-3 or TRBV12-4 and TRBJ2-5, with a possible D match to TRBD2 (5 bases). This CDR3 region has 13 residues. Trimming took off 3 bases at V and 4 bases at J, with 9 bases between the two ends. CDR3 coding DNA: TGTGCCAGCAGTTTTCCGGGGTCAGAGACCCAGTACTTC. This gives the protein CASSFPGSETQYF.

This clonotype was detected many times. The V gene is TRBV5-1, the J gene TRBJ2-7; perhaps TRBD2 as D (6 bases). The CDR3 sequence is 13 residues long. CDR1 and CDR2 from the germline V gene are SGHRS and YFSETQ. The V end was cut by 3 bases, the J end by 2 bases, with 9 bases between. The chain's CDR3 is CASSWSSAYEQYF. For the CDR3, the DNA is TGCGCCAGCAGCTGGTCTAGCGCCTACGAGCAGTACTTC.